Presented here are 16 T cell receptor beta chains from one specimen sequenced in a study of control samples from healthy donors and cancer patients. TCRdb's table, derived via immunoSEQ multiplex PCR, lists solely in-frame clones and lacks some. The sample includes about 150,000 clones, around 96% seen only once; the top ten take under 8.5%. Sequencing was done on a sample of blood. These receptors all come from a woman aged 40-49 years in good health.

This chain connects TRBV6-1 to TRBJ1-3; D uncertain. The CDR3 has 15 residues. Germline CDR1 MNHNS, CDR2 SASEGT. V shed 1 base and J shed 3 bases, with 10 bases lying between them. CDR3 bases: TGTGCCAGCAGTGAAGAAAGAGGCTTTGGAAACACCATATATTTT. Its translation is CASSEERGFGNTIYF.

The chain uses TRBV19 and TRBJ1-1, with TRBD1 matching over 9 bases. V lost 9 bases and J lost 4; bases outside the gene matches: 6. Looked up from germline, CDR1 is LNHDA and CDR2 is SQIVND (reference sequence). This CDR3 spans 13 amino acids. CDR3 in amino acids: CASQQGAVTEAFF. CDR3 sequence (DNA): TGTGCCAGCCAACAGGGGGCGGTCACTGAAGCTTTCTTT.

The rearrangement joins TRBV10-1 to TRBJ2-7, with 7 positions matching TRBD1. From germline, CDR1 is WNHNN and CDR2 SYGVQD (reference sequence). J was trimmed by 6 bases and V by 2 bases; bases with no gene match: 16. The CDR3 has 17 amino acids. CDR3 DNA: TGCGCCAGCAGTGAGCCCCAACAGGGGAGCCCCTCTGGCGAGCAGTACTTC. It specifies CASSEPQQGSPSGEQYF.

The rearrangement joins TRBV13 to TRBJ1-1; the D is unclear. Per germline, CDR1 PRHDT and CDR2 FYEKMQ (reference sequence). The CDR3 totals 11 residues. Trimming cost V 6 bases and J 2 bases, with 4 bases left between them. As DNA, the CDR3 is TGTGCCAGCAGGACAAACACTGAAGCTTTCTTT. Residues: CASRTNTEAFF.

The rearrangement links TRBV19 to TRBJ1-5; a weak D match, TRBD1 (6 bases). The CDR3 runs 13 residues. The ends were cut back, 5 bases at V and 7 bases at J, with 12 bases in the middle. Germline lookup yields CDR1 LNHDA and CDR2 SQIVND (reference sequence). The CDR3 nucleotides read TGTGCCAGTAGTCAGGGGTTTGACCAGCCCCAGCATTTT. It specifies CASSQGFDQPQHF. The full variable domain, its missing parts supplied by reference TRBV19 and TRBJ1-5, is DGGITQSPKYLFRKEGQNVTLSCEQNLNHDAMYWYRQDPGQGLRLIYYSQIVNDFQKGDIAEGYSVSREKKESFPLTVTSAQKNPTAFYLCASSQGFDQPQHFGDGTRLSIL.

The V gene is TRBV18, the J gene TRBJ2-5; D possibly corresponds to TRBD2 (6 bases). CDR1 is KGHSH and CDR2 is LQKENI in the germline V gene. The CDR3 extends over 15 amino acids. V lost 0 bases to trimming and J lost 2 bases, with 10 bases between them. Written as DNA, the CDR3 is TGTGCCAGCTCACCACCGGGACTGAGACAAGAGACCCAGTACTTC. Protein: CASSPPGLRQETQYF.

The V call is TRBV5-6, the J call TRBJ1-5, with a weak D call TRBD1 (6 bases). V shed 3 bases and J shed 7 bases, with 8 bases lying between them. The length of the CDR3 is 12 residues. Germline CDR1 and CDR2: SGHDT and YYEEEE. CDR3 sequence (DNA): TGTGCCAGCAGCTACAGGGAACAGCCCCAGCATTTT. This sequence encodes CASSYREQPQHF.

This clone was seen only once. This chain joins TRBV7-9 and TRBJ2-1, with D possibly TRBD2 on 6 matching bases. Germline V gene lookup returns CDR1 SEHNR and CDR2 FQNEAQ (reference sequence). The CDR3 length is 16 residues. V lost 2 bases and J lost 3, with 14 bases in between. In nucleotides, the CDR3 is TGTGCCAGCAGCTTACGGGGCACGCGGGACTACAATGAGCAGTTCTTC. This translates into CASSLRGTRDYNEQFF.

This clone was picked up one time. CDR3 coding DNA: TGCGCCAGCAGCCAAGTGGCCCCCGGGGCTAATGAAAAACTGTTTTTT. Its protein is CASSQVAPGANEKLFF. V usage is TRBV4-3 and J usage is TRBJ1-4; D is undetermined. The CDR3 runs to 16 residues. The V end lost 1 base, the J end lost 3 bases, and 12 bases lay between the germline ends. CDR1 and CDR2 from the germline V gene are LGHNA and YSLEER.

J is TRBJ2-1 and V is TRBV11-2; 9 bases are a match to TRBD1. CDR1 is SGHAT and CDR2 is FQNNGV in the germline V gene. The CDR3 covers 16 residues. Trimming cost V 5 bases and J 9 bases; bases outside gene matches: 14. The CDR3 region is CASSARRDRVIGEQFF. CDR3 bases: TGTGCCAGCAGCGCGCGGCGGGACAGGGTAATTGGTGAGCAGTTCTTC. Using reference TRBV11-2 and TRBJ2-1 for the parts outside the CDR3, the full variable domain is EAGVAQSPRYKIIEKRQSVAFWCNPISGHATLYWYQQILGQGPKLLIQFQNNGVVDDSQLPKDRFSAERLKGVDSTLKIQPAKLEDSAVYLCASSARRDRVIGEQFFGPGTRLTVL.

J is TRBJ1-3 and V is TRBV11-2; perhaps TRBD1 as D (5 bases). The V end was cut by 3 bases, the J end by 0 bases, with 12 bases between. Germline CDR1 is SGHAT and CDR2 is FQNNGV. The CDR3 has 16 amino acids. The CDR3 region has the DNA TGTGCCAGCAGCTTCCAGATGACAGACTCTGGAAACACCATATATTTT. The encoded protein is CASSFQMTDSGNTIYF.

The J gene is TRBJ2-5, the V gene TRBV11-2; TRBD2 matches 10 bases. Germline CDR1 and CDR2: SGHAT and FQNNGV. The J segment lost 4 bases and the V segment lost 0 bases, leaving 5 bases of the junction unmatched. This CDR3 region has 16 residues. In DNA, the CDR3 is TGTGCCAGCAGCTTAGATCGGCTAGCGGGAGTAGAGACCCAGTACTTC. It translates to CASSLDRLAGVETQYF.

V is TRBV3-1 (or the pseudogene TRBV3-2) and J is TRBJ1-5; weak D call: TRBD1 (6 bases). CDR1 LGHDT and CDR2 YNNKEL come from the germline V gene (reference sequence). CDR3 length: 15 amino acids. Between the trimmed V and J ends, which lost 5 bases and 4 bases, there was a span of 15 bases. The CDR3 DNA is TGTGCCAGCAGCACCAACAGGGAGAGGAATCAGCCCCAGCATTTT. Residues: CASSTNRERNQPQHF.

V gene TRBV10-2 combines with J gene TRBJ1-3, with D perhaps TRBD1 (5 bases). The CDR3 is 13 residues long. V was trimmed by 8 bases and J by 5 bases, leaving 13 bases between them. CDR1 WSHSY and CDR2 SAAADI come from the germline V gene. The CDR3 DNA is TGCGCCAGCTTGCGAGGGGATAGAAACACCATATATTTT. It codes for CASLRGDRNTIYF.

This clone was found once. This rearrangement joins TRBV6-5 to TRBJ1-1; unclear D gene. This CDR3 spans 14 amino acids. Trimming shortened V by 7 bases and J by 2 bases, and 14 bases separated the two germline ends. From germline, CDR1 is MNHEY and CDR2 SVGAGI. The CDR3 reads CASIPHDPNTEAFF. As DNA, the CDR3 is TGTGCCAGCATTCCTCATGACCCCAACACTGAAGCTTTCTTT.

This chain joins TRBV29-1 and TRBJ1-2; 10 positions match TRBD1. This CDR3 has 13 residues. Germline CDR1 is SQVTM and CDR2 is ANQGSEA. Trimming cost V 6 bases and J 4 bases; bases outside gene matches: 5. CDR3 DNA: TGCAGCGTAGGGGACAGGGGCGGCTATGGCTACACCTTC. Translated, it gives CSVGDRGGYGYTF.